Below, 8 T cell receptor delta chains from the same sample are listed, as sequenced in a study of gamma-delta T cells after stem cell transplantation. With CATT, TCRdb re-called clones from the RT-PCR reads. The table lists 900 or so delta-chain clones, 2.8% of them singletons. Sample: gamma-delta T cells. These receptors all come from a human donor. It is not recorded whose cells these are; they may come from a transplant donor.

In regard to this clone: For this DNA, TCRdb reports the protein of a much larger clone, which diverges at residue 7, most likely from a read error; the protein presented here is translated directly from the DNA. The J gene is TRDJ1, the V gene TRDV1; no clear D. V was pared by 0 bases and J by 0 bases, with 14 bases between. This CDR3 has 17 amino acids. Germline lookup yields CDR1 TSWWSYY and CDR2 QGS. The CDR3 here is CALGELANAPYTDKLIF. The CDR3 DNA sequence: TGTGCTCTTGGGGAACTAGCTAATGCCCCGTACACCGATAAACTCATCTTT.

About this clone itself: TCRdb has a much larger clone's protein, which differs at residue 11 from the translation of this DNA, likely because of a read error; what is shown is the protein translated from the DNA. This rearrangement joins TRDV2 to TRDJ1; TRDD3 aligns across 12 bases. CDR3 length equals 16 residues. V lost 4 bases and J lost 4; bases outside the gene matches: 9. CDR1 GEAIGNYY and CDR2 EKD come from the germline V gene. CDR3 DNA sequence: TGTGCCTGTGAGGCCCTACTGGGGGATACAGGCGATAAACTCATCTTT. Translated: CACEALLGDTGDKLIF.

In its sample, this clone ranks as medium-sized. This probably arose from a read error, given a far larger clone one base away. The chain combines TRDV2 with TRDJ1, with D possibly TRDD2 on 5 matching bases. The CDR3 contains 19 residues. CDR1 and CDR2 (germline): GEAIGNYY, EKD. V was trimmed by 3 bases and J by 3 bases, leaving 28 bases between them. CDR3 protein: CACDSQLSSLTIFADKLIF. CDR3 nucleotides: TGTGCCTGTGACTCCCAGCTTTCCTCCCTAACGATTTTTGCCGATAAACTCATCTTT.

A few counts support this clone. A far larger clone is one base from this, pointing to a likely read error. This chain uses TRDV2 with TRDJ1, with TRDD3 matching 9 bases. CDR1 and CDR2 from the germline V gene are GEAIGNYY and EKD. This CDR3 contains 15 residues. The chain's CDR3 is CARDYTGGNTDKLIF. CDR3 nucleotide sequence: TGTGCCCGTGACTATACTGGGGGAAACACCGATAAACTCATCTTT.

A remark on this clone: The protein that TCRdb holds for this DNA derives from a much larger clone and differs from the translated DNA at residue 13, which likely indicates a read error; the protein shown here is translated from the DNA. The chain has TRDV2 and TRDJ1; 10 positions match TRDD3. With 4 bases clipped from V and 1 base from J, the junction kept 17 bases outside the gene matches. Germline CDR1 reads GEAIGNYY; CDR2 reads EKD. The CDR3 length is 19 residues. Written as DNA, the CDR3 is TGTGCCTGTGAGACCCTTGGGGAGCTGGGGGATAGGGCCACCGATAAACTCATCTTT. It yields the protein CACETLGELGDRATDKLIF.

A note on this clone: A far larger clone is off by one base, so a read error is likely. This sample includes further DNA sequences coding for the same CDR3. V is TRDV2 and J is TRDJ3; D may be TRDD2 (5 bases). Germline V gene sequence: CDR1 GEAIGNYY, CDR2 EKD. The germline V and J ends were trimmed by 0 bases and 2 bases, with 13 bases remaining between them. The CDR3 has 18 amino acids. This chain's CDR3 is CACDTTGPSTWDTRQMFF. The CDR3 DNA reads as TGTGCCTGTGACACCACAGGACCTTCAACCTGGGACACCCGACAGATGTTTTTC.

Concerning this clone: A far larger clone is only one base removed, so a read error is likely. The same CDR3 can be traced to other DNA sequences in this sample. This sequence joins TRDV1 and TRDJ3, with 13 bases aligning to TRDD3. J lost 1 base, V lost 9 bases, and 24 bases had no gene match. This CDR3 region has 24 residues. CDR1 is TSWWSYY, CDR2 QGS, per germline. Here the CDR3 reads CALGLGRLSPTGGYDSWDTRQMFF. The DNA for the CDR3 is TGTGCTCTCGGTTTGGGTCGGCTCTCCCCAACTGGGGGATACGATTCCTGGGACACCCGACAGATGTTTTTC.

This clone was recorded a few times. A far larger clone is one base from this, pointing to a likely read error. Other nucleotide sequences from this sample produce the same CDR3. The J gene is TRDJ1, the V gene TRDV2; maybe TRDD3 (6 bases). From germline, CDR1 is GEAIGNYY and CDR2 EKD. The CDR3 is made up of 16 amino acids. This CDR3 reads CACDTLVGVHTDKLIF. Written as DNA, the CDR3 is TGTGCCTGTGACACCTTGGTGGGGGTCCACACCGATAAGCTCATCTTT.